This record covers a single T cell receptor beta chain. The clone's antigen remains unknown. No base quality values were provided; no much bigger clone lies one nucleotide off. The record originates from a study of T cells in Graves' hyperthyroidism and ophthalmopathy (dated 2019 in TCRdb). As for the study more broadly: Peripheral blood samples were taken at initial diagnosis, before any treatment was given. To identify TCR V-J signatures that set the groups apart, the researchers used a discovery cohort of 90 to 100 patients, made up of 40 to 45 with Graves' ophthalmopathy and 57 with stable Graves' hyperthyroidism. Prospective prediction of ophthalmopathy was tested in an independent validation cohort of some 19 hyperthyroidism patients and 15 to 17 patients who later progressed to ophthalmopathy. The approximately 95 discovery patients were divided at random into training and test sets in a 7:3 ratio. Thyroid tissue and blood T-cell repertoires from six Graves' hyperthyroidism patients were also compared in the study. After blood sampling, hyperthyroidism patients were treated with methimazole at a starting dose of 30 mg daily, and ophthalmopathy patients were treated with high-dose intravenous methylprednisolone. The paper describes TCR Vbeta CDR3 sequencing of 140 or so peripheral blood samples, made up of under 50 ophthalmopathy patients, around 78 hyperthyroidism patients and some 17 progressor patients.

TCR beta CDR3 regions were amplified from RNA transcripts. A first-round RT-PCR of the TCR CDR3 used the HTBI primer set with the Qiagen OneStep RT-PCR kit. Libraries were constructed in a second round of multiplex PCR, after which size selection and purification were performed. Paired-end sequencing of the libraries was performed with 100 bp reads on an Illumina HiSeq2000. Processing in the source paper ran as follows. SOAPnuke was used to process the raw data, throwing out any read that contained adapters or uncalled bases, had a mean Phred below 15, or lacked an exact constant-primer or identifier match. COPE v1.2.5 was used to merge high-quality paired reads, and clonotypes were defined as unique nucleotide sequences. Clonotypes were aligned to IMGT TRBV, TRBD and TRBJ reference segments using MiTCR v1.1. The analysis was restricted to V-J combinations with a frequency above 0.0001, which together covered roughly 99% of the repertoires. A TCS score was defined as the ratio of F50 (clonal expansion) to E x V (chaos), with BLOSUM62-based TCRdist applied between CDR3 peptides within each V-J. Welch's t-statistics and random forest reduced fewer than 600 V-J features to fewer than 15, which were used in a naive Bayes classifier (R e1071). The public reads were reprocessed in TCRdb via fastp at Q25 and MiXCR, keeping in-frame beta chains. A single entry per CDR3 protein holds the most common genes and DNA from its merged rows. The V and J calls shown here were made by TCRdb, not taken from the authors' results. The sample table lists approximately 490,000 distinct CDR3 sequences, 22% of them with a count of one. Under 55% of the sample comes from the top ten.

Moderately to severely active disease, a Clinical Activity Score of at least 3, a NOSPECS grade of at least 4, and a duration under 3 months were present in ophthalmopathy patients. Patients with uncontrolled infections, other autoimmune diseases, pregnancy or lactation were excluded. Diagnoses were based on clinical symptoms, serum thyroxine and TRAb, thyroid ultrasound and orbital computed tomography. Ficoll-Paque density gradient centrifugation was used to isolate PBMCs from about 10 ml of fresh peripheral blood. Total RNA was extracted using Trizol reagent, and RNA quality was assessed on an Agilent 2100 Bioanalyzer. Trimming removed 1 base from V and 4 bases from J, leaving 17 bases between the germline ends. The CDR3 goes from the cysteine to the phenylalanine over 16 residues. The only DNA kept is the CDR3, 48 bases in frame from the first base. Per the germline V gene (reference sequence), SGHKS is the CDR1 and YYEKEE is the CDR2.

Summary of the overall study and its limitations: No statistical method was used to set the sample size in advance, and investigators knew the group allocation. Most expanded thyroid clonotypes (frequency above 0.001) were also detected in blood, suggesting blood repertoires may reflect thyroid immune responses. In validation, the model predicted progression to ophthalmopathy with approximately 71% sensitivity and approximately 72% specificity, a median of about six months before onset. In cross-validation, a model built on a 13 V-J signature told ophthalmopathy apart from stable hyperthyroidism with approximately 91% sensitivity and around 83% specificity, and in testing the same model reached 80%/75%.

Sequenced material: blood. Recombination linked TRBV5-5 to TRBJ2-5, and possibly TRBD1, on 6 matching bases. The clonotype was recovered from a woman aged 70-85 years with Graves' ophthalmopathy. The DNA sequence is given as TGTGCCAGCAGCTTGACAACCCCGGGACAACGAGAGACCCAGTACTTC. The resulting protein is CASSLTTPGQRETQYF.